This T cell receptor beta chain was recovered during a study of control samples from healthy donors and cancer patients. Assay: immunoSEQ multiplex PCR; the TCRdb copy retains only in-frame clones and omits some. The data hold just under 150,000 clones, with about 91% observed a single time. The germline CDR1 and CDR2 sequences are MGHDK and SYGVNS. This CDR3 region has 12 residues. V lost 3 bases, J lost 5 bases, and 7 bases lay in between. The chain uses TRBV25-1 and TRBJ1-2, with D unclear. The specimen was blood. This clonotype originated in a young man in good health. CDR3 region: CASSDPPYGYTF. The CDR3 DNA follows: TGTGCCAGCAGTGATCCGCCATATGGCTACACCTTC.